The source of this T cell receptor beta chain is a study of memory CD4+ T cells and cytomegalovirus serostatus. A single count supports this clone. Repertoires were generated with immunoSEQ multiplex PCR, while TCRdb's copy carries only in-frame clones and drops some. The sample consists of 48,000 or so clones, more than 70% of them appearing once. Single viable CD3+CD4+CD8-CD45RO+ cells were sorted as the memory CD4+ T cells. V was pared by 11 bases and J by 4 bases, with 17 bases of the junction left unmatched. The length of the CDR3 is 16 residues. Germline V lookup: CDR1 MDHEN, CDR2 SYDVKM. This chain joins TRBV28 and TRBJ1-5, with 7 nucleotides matching TRBD1. The sequenced sample was memory CD4+ T cells from blood. The source is an adult in good health and CMV-seronegative. CDR3 DNA sequence: TGTGCCGCCCCGGAGACGGGCGGACAGGTTAATCAGCCCCAGCATTTT. This encodes CAAPETGGQVNQPQHF.